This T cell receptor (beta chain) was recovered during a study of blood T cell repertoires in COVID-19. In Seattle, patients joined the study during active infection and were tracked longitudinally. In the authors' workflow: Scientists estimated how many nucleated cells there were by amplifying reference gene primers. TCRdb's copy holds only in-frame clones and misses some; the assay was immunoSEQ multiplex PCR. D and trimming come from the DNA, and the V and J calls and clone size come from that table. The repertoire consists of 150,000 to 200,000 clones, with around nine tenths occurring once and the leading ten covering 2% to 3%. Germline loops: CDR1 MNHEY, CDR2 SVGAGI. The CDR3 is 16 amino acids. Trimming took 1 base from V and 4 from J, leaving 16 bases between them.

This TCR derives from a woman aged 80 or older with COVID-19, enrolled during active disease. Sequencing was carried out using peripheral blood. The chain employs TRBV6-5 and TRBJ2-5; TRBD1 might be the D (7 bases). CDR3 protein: CASSYFGAGGSETQYF. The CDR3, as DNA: TGTGCCAGCAGTTACTTCGGGGCAGGGGGGTCAGAGACCCAGTACTTC.